What follows is one T cell receptor beta chain and its context. The antigen is undetermined. Blood (around 2.5 ml) was collected from every donor individually. T cells were not sorted, and total RNA was isolated straight from whole blood. This sample is drawn from a study of monozygotic twins with inflammatory bowel disease. General observations from the study: None of the different T cell subtypes could be distinguished from one another.

The CDR3 is made up of 11 amino acids. Looked up from germline, CDR1 is SGHAT and CDR2 is FQNNGV. One entry per CDR3 protein, without DNA, is what TCRdb gives after re-calling the 5' RACE reads. The sample table sets out nearly 45,000 distinct CDR3 sequences. Sequenced sample: blood. The TCR sequence derives from a human donor with ulcerative colitis or Crohn's disease, or a healthy co-twin of an affected twin (not recorded which). The chain recombines TRBV11-2 with TRBJ2-1. This CDR3 is CASSLRWEQFF.